This TCR beta chain was sequenced for a study of blood T cells in healthy people across ages (dated by TCRdb to between 2014 and 2017). The study in broad terms: Template switching captured roughly one uniquely barcoded TCR beta cDNA molecule per two T cells in model experiments. Using deep sequencing normalized with unique cDNA molecular identifiers, the study measured how TCR beta repertoire diversity changes with age. Donors were grouped into four age groups: young (average 16 years), middle-aged (approximately 41), aged (around 56) and long-lived (82). To avoid experimental bias, donors of different ages were randomly spread across the sequencing lanes. Using the same blood draw, the study looked at two additional independent replicas of 1 million unique cDNA reads for two donors, one aged 18 to 30 and the other aged 80 or older. On the study overall, not on this receptor specifically: Compared with the aged group, the long-lived group had more naive CD4+ T cells, fewer expanded clones and increased TCR diversity, suggesting age selection. Observed TCR beta diversity per million T cells fell roughly linearly with age, and a significant reduction was already apparent by age roughly 40. Because profiling used bulk unsorted PBMCs, naive and antigen-experienced compartments could not be compared conclusively. Observed TCR beta diversity correlated strongly with the percentage of naive T cells measured by flow cytometry. Because the CMV infection status of the donors was unknown, age-related changes in expanded clonotypes may potentially have been confounded. Estimates of total diversity based on one million sequenced T cells were regarded as lower bounds and as underestimates.

There are a few counts of this clonotype. Its antigen is unknown. There are no base qualities to consult, and no much larger clone falls within one base. Donors were 35 to 40 systemically healthy Caucasian individuals from Russia aged roughly 6 to 90 years. About 10 milliliters of peripheral blood were collected from each donor into EDTA-treated Vacutainer tubes. PBMCs were isolated by Ficoll-Paque density-gradient centrifugation, with at least 6 million obtained per sample. Trizol reagent was used to extract total RNA from PBMCs, with at least 5 micrograms per sample. The percentages of naive CD45RAhigh/CD27high T cells were determined by flow cytometry on a PBMC aliquot from every donor. The library came from 5' RACE. Sequencing was performed on an Illumina HiSeq 2500. A second PCR of roughly 7 to 11 cycles was performed with a sample-barcoded 5' primer and a J-beta primer mix. A unique molecular identifier was introduced onto each TCR beta cDNA molecule by a template-switch 5' adaptor carrying 12 random nucleotides. At least 2.5 million CDR3-containing paired-end reads were obtained from each sample. All of the RNA was converted into first-strand cDNA using the Mint cDNA synthesis kit, with a TRBC-specific oligonucleotide serving as the primer. Following uracil-DNA glycosylase treatment, a first 18-cycle PCR with universal primers M1SS and BC2_uni_R was performed on all cDNA. From the authors' description of their analysis: Each sample was normalized by randomly selecting 1 million high-quality reads, each carrying a distinct molecular identifier. Reads sharing molecular identifiers were discarded rather than binned into consensus sequences. MiTCR, run with a Q25 quality threshold and the strictest error-elimination algorithm, handled CDR3 identification, clonotype clustering and error correction. A nonparametric unseen species model with Euler transformation was used to estimate a lower bound on total TCR beta diversity. The public reads were run again by TCRdb, first through fastp at Q25 and then through MiXCR, and only productive beta chains were kept. Rows with a matching CDR3 protein are joined into one entry that keeps the most common DNA and genes. These V and J calls originate from TCRdb's pipeline instead of the authors' own analysis. The table for this sample lists just over 800,000 distinct CDR3 sequences; 60% to 80% of them were counted only once. The ten largest make up around a quarter of the sample.

The CDR3 goes from the cysteine to the phenylalanine over 15 residues. Of all the DNA, just the CDR3 is kept, 45 bases in frame from base 1. The germline V gene gives CDR1 as SNHLY and CDR2 as FYNNEI. V and J are trimmed by 6 bases and 3 bases, and the gene matches miss 4 bases of the junction. The receptor was isolated from a young man in good health. Material: blood. The chain is made from TRBV2 and TRBJ2-1; TRBD2 matches 11 bases in the middle. The encoded CDR3 is CASRPLAGGYNEQFF. At the DNA level, the sequence is TGTGCCAGCAGACCGCTAGCGGGGGGCTACAATGAGCAGTTCTTC.